The subject of this entry is one T cell receptor beta chain. This sample is drawn from a study of blood T cell repertoires in COVID-19. The wider study: The United States, Italy and Spain were the sources of the acute and convalescent COVID-19 samples. T cells, B-cell-depleted T cells, or PBMCs provided the cDNA or gDNA that served as material.

As handled by the study authors: Estimation of nucleated cell counts relied on the amplification of reference gene primers. The assay was immunoSEQ multiplex PCR, and TCRdb's table has in-frame clones only and misses some. The DNA was the basis for D and trimming; V, J and clone size are from that table. The data contain under 250,000 clones, 65% to 85% of them seen just once; the ten biggest clones take up approximately 5.7%. Deletions cut 2 bases from V and 3 bases from J, with 8 bases between. The CDR3 contains 14 residues. The germline V gene encodes CDR1 GTSNPN and CDR2 SVGIG (reference sequence).

The chain links TRBV30 to TRBJ1-6; D call uncertain. This receptor was obtained from a human donor in a cohort sampled during active COVID-19. The specimen sequenced was peripheral blood. The CDR3 coding sequence is TGTGCCTGGAGTCCCGGGTTCTATAATTCACCCCTCCACTTT. It yields the protein CAWSPGFYNSPLHF.